This T cell receptor beta chain came from a study of blood T cell repertoires in COVID-19. Across about 22 US areas, participants ranged in age from about 18 to 89 years. The data were produced by immunoSEQ multiplex PCR, yet TCRdb's version contains in-frame clones alone and is incomplete. The sample shows roughly 320,000 clones, 80% to 90% of them seen only once. The sequenced sample consisted of PBMCs or T cells enriched from blood (not recorded which). The TCR sequence derives from a man aged 25 to 45 who had recovered from COVID-19.

In DNA form, the CDR3 reads TGTGCCAGCAGAGTTACAGGATACGGAAACACCATATATTTT. This encodes CASRVTGYGNTIYF. The rearrangement uses TRBV6-5 and TRBJ1-3; tentatively, D is TRBD1 (5 bases). CDR1 and CDR2 (germline): MNHEY, SVGAGI. The germline V and J ends were trimmed by 6 bases and 4 bases, with 13 bases remaining between them. CDR3 size: 14 residues.